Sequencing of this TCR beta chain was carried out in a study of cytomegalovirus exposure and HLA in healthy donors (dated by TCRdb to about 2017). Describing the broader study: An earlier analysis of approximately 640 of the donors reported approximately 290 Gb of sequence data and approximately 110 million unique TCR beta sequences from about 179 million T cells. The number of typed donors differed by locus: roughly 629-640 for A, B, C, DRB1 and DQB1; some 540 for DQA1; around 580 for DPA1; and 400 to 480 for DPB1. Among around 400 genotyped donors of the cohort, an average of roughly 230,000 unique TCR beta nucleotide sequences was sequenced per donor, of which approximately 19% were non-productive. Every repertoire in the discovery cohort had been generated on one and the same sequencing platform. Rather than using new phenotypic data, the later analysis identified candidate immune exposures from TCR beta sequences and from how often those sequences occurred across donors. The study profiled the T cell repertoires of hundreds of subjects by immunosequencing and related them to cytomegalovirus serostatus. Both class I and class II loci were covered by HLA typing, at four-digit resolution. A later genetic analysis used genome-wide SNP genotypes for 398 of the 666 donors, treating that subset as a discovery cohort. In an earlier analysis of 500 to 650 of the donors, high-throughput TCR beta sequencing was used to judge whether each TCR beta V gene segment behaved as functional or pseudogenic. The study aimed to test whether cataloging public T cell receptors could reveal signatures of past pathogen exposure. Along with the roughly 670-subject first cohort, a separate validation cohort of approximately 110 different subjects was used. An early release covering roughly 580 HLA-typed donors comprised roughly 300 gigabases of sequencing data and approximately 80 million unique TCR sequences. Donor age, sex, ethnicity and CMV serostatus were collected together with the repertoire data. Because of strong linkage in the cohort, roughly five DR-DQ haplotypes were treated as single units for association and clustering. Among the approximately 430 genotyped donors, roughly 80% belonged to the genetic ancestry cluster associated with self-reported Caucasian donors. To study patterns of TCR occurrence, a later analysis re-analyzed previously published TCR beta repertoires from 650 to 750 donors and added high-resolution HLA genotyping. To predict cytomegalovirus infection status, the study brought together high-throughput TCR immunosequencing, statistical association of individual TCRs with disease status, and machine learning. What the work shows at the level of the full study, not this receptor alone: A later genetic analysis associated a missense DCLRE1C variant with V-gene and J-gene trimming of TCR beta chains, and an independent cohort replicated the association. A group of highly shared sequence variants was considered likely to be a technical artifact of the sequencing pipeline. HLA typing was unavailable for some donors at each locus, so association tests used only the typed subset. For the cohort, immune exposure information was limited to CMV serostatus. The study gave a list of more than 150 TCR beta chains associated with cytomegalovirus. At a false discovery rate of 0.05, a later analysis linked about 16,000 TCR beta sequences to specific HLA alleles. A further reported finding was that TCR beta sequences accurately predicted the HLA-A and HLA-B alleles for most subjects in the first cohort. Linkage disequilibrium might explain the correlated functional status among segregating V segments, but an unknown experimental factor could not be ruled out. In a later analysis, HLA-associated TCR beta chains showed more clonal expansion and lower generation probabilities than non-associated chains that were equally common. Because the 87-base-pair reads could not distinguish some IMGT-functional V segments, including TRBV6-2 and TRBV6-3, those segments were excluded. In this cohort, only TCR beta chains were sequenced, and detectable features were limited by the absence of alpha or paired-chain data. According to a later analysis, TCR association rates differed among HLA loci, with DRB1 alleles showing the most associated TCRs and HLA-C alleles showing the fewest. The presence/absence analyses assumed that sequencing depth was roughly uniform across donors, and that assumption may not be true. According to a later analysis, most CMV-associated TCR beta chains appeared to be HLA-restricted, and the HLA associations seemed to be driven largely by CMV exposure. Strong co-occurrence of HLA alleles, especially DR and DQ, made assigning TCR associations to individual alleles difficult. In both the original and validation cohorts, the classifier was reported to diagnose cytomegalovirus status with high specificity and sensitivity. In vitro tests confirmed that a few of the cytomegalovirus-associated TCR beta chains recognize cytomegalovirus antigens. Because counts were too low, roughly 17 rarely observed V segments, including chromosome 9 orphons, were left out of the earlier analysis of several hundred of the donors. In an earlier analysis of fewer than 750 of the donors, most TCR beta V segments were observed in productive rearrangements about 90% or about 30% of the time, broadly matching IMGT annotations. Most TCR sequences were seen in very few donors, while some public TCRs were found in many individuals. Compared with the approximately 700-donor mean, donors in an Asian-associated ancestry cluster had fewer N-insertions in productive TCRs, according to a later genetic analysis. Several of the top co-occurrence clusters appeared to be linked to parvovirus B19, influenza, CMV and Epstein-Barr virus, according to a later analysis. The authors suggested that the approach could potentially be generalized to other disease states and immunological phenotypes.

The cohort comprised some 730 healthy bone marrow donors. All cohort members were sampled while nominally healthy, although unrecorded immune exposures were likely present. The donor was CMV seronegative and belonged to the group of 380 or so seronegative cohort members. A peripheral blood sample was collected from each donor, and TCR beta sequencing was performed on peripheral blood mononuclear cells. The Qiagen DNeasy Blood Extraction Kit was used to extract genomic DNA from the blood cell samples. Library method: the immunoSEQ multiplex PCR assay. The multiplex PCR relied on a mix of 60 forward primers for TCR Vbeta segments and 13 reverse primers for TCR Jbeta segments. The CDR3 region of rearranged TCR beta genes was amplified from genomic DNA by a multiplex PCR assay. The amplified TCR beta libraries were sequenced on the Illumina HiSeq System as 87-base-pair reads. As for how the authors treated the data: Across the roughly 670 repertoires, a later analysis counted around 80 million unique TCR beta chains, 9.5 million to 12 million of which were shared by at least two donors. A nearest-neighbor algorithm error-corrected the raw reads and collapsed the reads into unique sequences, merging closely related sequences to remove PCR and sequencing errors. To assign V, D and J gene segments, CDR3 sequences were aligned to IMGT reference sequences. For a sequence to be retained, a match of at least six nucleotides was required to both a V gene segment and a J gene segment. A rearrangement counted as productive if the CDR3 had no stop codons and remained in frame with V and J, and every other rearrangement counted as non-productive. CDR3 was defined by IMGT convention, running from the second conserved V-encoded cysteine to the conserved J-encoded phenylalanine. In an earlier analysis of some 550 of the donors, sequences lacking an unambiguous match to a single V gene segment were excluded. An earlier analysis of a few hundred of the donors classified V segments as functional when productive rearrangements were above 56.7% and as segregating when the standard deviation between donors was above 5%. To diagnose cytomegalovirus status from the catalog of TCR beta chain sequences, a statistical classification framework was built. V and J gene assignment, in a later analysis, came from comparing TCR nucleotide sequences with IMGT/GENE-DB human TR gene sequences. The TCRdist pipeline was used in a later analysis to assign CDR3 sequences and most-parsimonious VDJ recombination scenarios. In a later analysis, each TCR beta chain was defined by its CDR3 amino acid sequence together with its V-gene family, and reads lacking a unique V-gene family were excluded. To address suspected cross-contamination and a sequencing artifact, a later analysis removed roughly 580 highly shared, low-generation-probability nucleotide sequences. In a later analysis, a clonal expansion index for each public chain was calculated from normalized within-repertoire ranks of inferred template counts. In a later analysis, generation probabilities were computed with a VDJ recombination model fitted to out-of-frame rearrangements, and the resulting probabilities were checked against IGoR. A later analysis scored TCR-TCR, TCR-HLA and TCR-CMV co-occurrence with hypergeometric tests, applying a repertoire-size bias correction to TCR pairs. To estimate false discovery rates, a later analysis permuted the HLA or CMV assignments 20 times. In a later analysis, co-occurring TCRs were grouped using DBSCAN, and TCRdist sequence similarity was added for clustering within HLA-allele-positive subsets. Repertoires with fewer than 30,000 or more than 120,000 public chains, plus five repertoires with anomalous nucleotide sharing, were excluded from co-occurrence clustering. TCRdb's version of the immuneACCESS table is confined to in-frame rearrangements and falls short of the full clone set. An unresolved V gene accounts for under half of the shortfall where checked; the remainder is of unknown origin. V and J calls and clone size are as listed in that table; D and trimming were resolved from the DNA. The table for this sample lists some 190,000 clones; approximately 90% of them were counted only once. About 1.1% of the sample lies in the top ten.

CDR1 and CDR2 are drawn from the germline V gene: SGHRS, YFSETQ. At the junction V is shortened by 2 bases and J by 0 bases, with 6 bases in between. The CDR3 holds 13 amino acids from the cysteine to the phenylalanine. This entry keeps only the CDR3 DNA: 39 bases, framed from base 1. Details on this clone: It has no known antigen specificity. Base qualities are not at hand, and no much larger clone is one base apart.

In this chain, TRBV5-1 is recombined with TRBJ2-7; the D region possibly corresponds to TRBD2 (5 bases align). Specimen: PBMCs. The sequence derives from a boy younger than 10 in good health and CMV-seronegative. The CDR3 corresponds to CASSLDYSYEQYF. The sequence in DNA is TGCGCCAGCAGCTTAGACTACTCCTACGAGCAGTACTTC.